This T cell receptor (beta chain) was obtained from a study of identical twins. Using its own MiXCR run on the 5' RACE reads, TCRdb lists one record per CDR3 protein. The sample shows about 690,000 distinct CDR3 sequences, around 5.7% of them seen only once. This clonotype was seen ten or more times. V lost 5 bases, J lost 4 bases, and 6 bases stayed unmatched. The germline V gene encodes CDR1 SGHVS and CDR2 FQNEAQ. The CDR3 runs to 14 residues. The chain is built from TRBV7-8 and TRBJ2-3; the match to TRBD2 covers 7 bases. The origin of this receptor is a young man in good health. Sequenced input: naive T cells sorted from blood. The CDR3 DNA is TGTGCCAGCAGCCCCCGGCGGGAGCCAGATACGCAGTATTTT. Translated: CASSPRREPDTQYF.